This T cell receptor (beta chain) was documented in a study of T cells in Graves' hyperthyroidism and ophthalmopathy. This clonotype was observed many times. What it binds is unknown. Each diagnosis drew on symptoms, thyroxine, TRAb, thyroid ultrasound and orbital computed tomography findings. More than 9.5 ml fresh peripheral blood yielded the PBMCs. It was RNA transcripts that yielded the amplified TCR beta CDR3 regions. The HTBI primer set served for first-round RT-PCR of the TCR CDR3. TCRdb used MiXCR to reprocess the multiplex PCR reads, holding one entry per CDR3 protein. The data contain 85,000 to 110,000 distinct CDR3 sequences, 40% to 50% of them singletons. Findings of the study overall: In blood, most of the thyroid clonotypes expanded above 0.001 were also present. The authors' 13 V-J model separated ophthalmopathy from stable hyperthyroidism.

Sequenced input: blood. The TCR originated in a man in his forties or fifties with Graves' hyperthyroidism.

The chain's CDR3 is CASSGGDTSTDTQYF. The CDR3 region has the DNA TGTGCCAGCAGCGGAGGGGACACCAGCACAGATACGCAGTATTTT. J is TRBJ2-3 and V is TRBV7-9, with D perhaps matching TRBD1 or TRBD2 (6 bases each). CDR1 is SEHNR and CDR2 is FQNEAQ in the germline V gene (reference sequence). Trimming removed 5 bases from V and 0 bases from J, with 12 bases in between. CDR3 length: 15 amino acids.